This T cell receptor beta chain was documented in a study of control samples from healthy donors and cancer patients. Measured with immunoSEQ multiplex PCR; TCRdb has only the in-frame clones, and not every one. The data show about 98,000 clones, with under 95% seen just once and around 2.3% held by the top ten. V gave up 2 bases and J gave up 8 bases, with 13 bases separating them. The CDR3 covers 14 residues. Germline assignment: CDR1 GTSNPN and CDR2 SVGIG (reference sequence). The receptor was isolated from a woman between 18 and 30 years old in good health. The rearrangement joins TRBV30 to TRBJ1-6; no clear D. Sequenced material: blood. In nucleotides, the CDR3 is TGTGCCTGGAGTCCCCCCAGGCCCTATTCACCCCTCCACTTT. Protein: CAWSPPRPYSPLHF.